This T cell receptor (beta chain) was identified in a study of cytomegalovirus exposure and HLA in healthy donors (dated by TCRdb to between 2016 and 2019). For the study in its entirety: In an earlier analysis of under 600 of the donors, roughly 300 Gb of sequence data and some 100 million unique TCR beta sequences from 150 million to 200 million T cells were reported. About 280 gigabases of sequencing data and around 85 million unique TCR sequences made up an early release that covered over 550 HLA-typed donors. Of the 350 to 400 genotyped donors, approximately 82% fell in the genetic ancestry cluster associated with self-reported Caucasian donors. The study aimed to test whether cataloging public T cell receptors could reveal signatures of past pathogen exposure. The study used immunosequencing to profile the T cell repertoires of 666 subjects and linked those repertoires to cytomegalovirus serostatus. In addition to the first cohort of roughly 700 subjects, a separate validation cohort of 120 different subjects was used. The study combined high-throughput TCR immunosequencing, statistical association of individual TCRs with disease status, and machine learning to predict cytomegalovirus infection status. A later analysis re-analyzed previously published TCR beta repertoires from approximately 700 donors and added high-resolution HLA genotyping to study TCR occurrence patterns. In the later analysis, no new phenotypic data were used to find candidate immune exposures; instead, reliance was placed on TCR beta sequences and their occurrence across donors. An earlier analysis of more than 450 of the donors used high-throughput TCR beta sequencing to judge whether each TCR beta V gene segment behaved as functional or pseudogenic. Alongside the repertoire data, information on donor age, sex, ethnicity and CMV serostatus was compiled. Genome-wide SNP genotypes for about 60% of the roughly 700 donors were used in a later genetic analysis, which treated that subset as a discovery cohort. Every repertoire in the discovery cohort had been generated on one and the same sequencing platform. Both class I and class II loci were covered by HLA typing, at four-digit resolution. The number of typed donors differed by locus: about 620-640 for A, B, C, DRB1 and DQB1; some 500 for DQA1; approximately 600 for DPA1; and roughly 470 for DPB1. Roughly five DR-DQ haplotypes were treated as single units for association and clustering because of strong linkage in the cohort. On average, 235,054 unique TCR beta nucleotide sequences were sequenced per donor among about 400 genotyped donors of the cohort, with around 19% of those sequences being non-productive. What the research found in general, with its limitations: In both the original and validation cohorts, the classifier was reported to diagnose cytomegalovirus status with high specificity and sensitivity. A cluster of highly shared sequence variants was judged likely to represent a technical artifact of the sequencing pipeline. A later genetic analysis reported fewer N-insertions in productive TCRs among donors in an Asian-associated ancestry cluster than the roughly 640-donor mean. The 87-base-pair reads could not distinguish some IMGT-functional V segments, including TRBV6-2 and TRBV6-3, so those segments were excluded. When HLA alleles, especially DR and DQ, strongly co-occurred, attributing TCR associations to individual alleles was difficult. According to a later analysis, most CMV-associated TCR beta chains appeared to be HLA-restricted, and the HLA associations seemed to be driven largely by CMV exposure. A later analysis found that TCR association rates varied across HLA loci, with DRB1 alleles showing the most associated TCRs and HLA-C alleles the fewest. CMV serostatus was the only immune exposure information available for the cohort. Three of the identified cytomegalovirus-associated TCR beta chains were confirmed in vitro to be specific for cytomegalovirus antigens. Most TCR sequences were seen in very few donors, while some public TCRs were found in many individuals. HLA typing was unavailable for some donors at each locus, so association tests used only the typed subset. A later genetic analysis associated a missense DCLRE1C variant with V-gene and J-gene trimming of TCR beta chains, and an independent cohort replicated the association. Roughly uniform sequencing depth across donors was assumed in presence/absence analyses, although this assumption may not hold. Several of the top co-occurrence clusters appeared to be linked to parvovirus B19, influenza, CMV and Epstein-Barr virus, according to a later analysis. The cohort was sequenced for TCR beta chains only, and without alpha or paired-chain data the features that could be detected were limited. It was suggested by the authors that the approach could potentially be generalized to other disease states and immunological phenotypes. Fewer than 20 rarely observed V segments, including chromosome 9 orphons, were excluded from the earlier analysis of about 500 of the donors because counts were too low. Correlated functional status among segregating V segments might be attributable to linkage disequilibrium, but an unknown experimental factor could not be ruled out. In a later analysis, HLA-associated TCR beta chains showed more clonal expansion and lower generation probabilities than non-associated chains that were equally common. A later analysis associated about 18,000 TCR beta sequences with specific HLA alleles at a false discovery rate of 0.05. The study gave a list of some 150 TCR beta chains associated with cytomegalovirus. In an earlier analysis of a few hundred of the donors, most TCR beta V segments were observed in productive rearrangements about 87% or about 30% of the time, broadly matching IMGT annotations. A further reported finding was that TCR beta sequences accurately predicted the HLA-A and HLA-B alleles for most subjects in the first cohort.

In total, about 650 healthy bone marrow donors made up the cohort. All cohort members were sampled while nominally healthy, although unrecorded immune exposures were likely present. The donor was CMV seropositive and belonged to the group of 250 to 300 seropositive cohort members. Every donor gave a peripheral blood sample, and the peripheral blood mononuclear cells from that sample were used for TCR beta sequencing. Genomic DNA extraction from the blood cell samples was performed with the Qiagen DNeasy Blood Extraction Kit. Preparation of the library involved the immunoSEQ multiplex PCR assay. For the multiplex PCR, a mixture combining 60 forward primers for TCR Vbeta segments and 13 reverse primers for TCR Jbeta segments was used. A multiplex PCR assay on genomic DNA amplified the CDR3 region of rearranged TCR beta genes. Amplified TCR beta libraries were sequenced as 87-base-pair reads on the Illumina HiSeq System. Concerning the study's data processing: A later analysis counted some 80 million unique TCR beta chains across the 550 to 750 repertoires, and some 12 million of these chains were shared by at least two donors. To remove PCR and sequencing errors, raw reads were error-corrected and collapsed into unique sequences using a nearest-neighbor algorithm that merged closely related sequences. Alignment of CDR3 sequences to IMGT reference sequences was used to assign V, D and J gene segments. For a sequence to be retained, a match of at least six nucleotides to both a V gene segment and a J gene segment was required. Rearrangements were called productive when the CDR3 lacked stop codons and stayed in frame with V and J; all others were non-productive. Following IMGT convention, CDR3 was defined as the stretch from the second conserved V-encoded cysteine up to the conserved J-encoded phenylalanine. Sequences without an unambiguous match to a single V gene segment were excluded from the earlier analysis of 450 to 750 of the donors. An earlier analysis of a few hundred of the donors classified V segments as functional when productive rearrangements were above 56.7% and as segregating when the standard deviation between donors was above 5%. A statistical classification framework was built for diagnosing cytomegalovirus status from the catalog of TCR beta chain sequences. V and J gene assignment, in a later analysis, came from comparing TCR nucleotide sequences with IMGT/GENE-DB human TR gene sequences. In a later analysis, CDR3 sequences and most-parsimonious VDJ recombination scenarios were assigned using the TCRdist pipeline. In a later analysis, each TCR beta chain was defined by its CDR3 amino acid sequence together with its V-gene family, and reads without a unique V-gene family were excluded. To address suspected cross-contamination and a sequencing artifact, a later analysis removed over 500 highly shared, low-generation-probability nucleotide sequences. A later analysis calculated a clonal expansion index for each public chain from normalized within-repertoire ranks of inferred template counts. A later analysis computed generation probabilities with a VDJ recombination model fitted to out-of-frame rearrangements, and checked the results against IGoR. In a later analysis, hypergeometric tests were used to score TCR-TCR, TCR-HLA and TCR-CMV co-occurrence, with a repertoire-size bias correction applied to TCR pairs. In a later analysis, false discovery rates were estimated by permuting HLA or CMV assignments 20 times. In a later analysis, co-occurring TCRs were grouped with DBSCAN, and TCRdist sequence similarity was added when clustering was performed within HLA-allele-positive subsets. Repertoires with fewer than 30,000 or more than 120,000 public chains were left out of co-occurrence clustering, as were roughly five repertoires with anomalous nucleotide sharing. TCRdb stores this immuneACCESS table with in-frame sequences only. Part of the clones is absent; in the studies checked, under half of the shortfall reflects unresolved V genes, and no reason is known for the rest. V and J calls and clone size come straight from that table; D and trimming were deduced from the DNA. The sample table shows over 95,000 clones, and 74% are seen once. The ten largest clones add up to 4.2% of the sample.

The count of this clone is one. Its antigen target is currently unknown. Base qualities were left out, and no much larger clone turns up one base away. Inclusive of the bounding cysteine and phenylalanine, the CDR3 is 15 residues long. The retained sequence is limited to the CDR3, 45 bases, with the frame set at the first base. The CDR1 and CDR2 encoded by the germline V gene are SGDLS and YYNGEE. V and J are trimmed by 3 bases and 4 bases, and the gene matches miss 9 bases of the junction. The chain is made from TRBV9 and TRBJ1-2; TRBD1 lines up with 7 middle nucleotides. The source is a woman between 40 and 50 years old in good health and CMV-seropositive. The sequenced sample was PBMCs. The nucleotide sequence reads TGTGCCAGCAGCGGGGGACAGCAACCTACCTATGGCTACACCTTC. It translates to CASSGGQQPTYGYTF.